A single sample gave rise to the 15 T cell receptor beta chains below, sequenced in a study of shared clonotypes between healthy human individuals. This table comes from immunoSEQ multiplex PCR, and its TCRdb copy is limited to in-frame clones, with some not included. The sample shows some 1.4 million clones, 96% of them seen only once. The sequenced material came from naive CD4+ T cells sorted from blood. The subset was: CD45RA+ positively selected. These receptors originate from a man under 40 in good health.

The chain uses TRBV14 and TRBJ2-5; possibly TRBD1 for D (5 bases). V lost 2 bases and J lost 6, with 13 bases in between. This CDR3 region has 14 residues. The germline V gene encodes CDR1 SGHDN and CDR2 FVKESK. This chain's CDR3 is CASSQLGPLQTQYF. CDR3 sequence (DNA): TGTGCCAGCAGCCAATTGGGGCCACTACAGACCCAGTACTTC.

A single count supports this clone. V and J are TRBV18 and TRBJ2-4; D not resolved. The CDR3 is made up of 13 amino acids. Between the trimmed V and J ends, which lost 5 bases and 0 bases, there was a span of 5 bases. Looked up from germline, CDR1 is KGHSH and CDR2 is LQKENI. DNA of the CDR3: TGTGCCAGCTCAGACCTAGCCAAAAACATTCAGTACTTC. It specifies CASSDLAKNIQYF.

V gene TRBV18 combines with J gene TRBJ2-7, with D maybe TRBD2 (6 bases). Trimming took 4 bases from V and 3 from J, leaving 19 bases between them. The CDR3 consists of 16 residues. Germline V gene data show CDR1 as KGHSH and CDR2 as LQKENI. The DNA of the CDR3 is TGTGCCAGCTCACGGAACACCCCGCGACTAGACTACGAGCAGTACTTC. This gives the protein CASSRNTPRLDYEQYF.

The chain couples TRBV6-1 to TRBJ2-2; D is tentatively TRBD1 or TRBD2 (5 bases each). Trimming shortened V by 4 bases and J by 6 bases, and 12 bases separated the two germline ends. Germline CDR1 reads MNHNS; CDR2 reads SASEGT. The CDR3 runs 14 residues. The CDR3 loop reads CASSVRRDPGELFF. Written as DNA, the CDR3 is TGTGCCAGCAGTGTAAGAAGGGACCCCGGGGAGCTGTTTTTT.

The chain uses TRBV9 and TRBJ2-3, with TRBD2 matching 9 bases. J was trimmed by 1 base and V by 3 bases; bases with no gene match: 6. The CDR3 length is 16 residues. Germline CDR1 reads SGDLS; CDR2 reads YYNGEE. The CDR3 is CASSGRGGRGTDTQYF. CDR3 nucleotide sequence: TGTGCCAGCAGCGGCCGTGGCGGGAGGGGCACAGATACGCAGTATTTT.

This chain uses TRBV15 with TRBJ2-5; 8 positions agree with TRBD1. The CDR3 covers 11 residues. Germline values: CDR1 LNHNV, CDR2 YYDKDF (reference sequence). The trim removed 8 bases at V and 5 bases at J, leaving 1 base unmatched. The CDR3 sequence: CATRQGETQYF. CDR3 DNA: TGTGCCACCCGACAGGGGGAGACCCAGTACTTC.

V is TRBV11-3 and J is TRBJ2-7; perhaps TRBD1 as D (6 bases). CDR3 length: 14 amino acids. Germline V gives CDR1 SGHNT, CDR2 YENEEA. The V end was cut by 0 bases, the J end by 3 bases, with 9 bases between. The CDR3 sequence is CASSLDAGVYEQYF. The DNA for the CDR3 is TGTGCCAGCAGCTTAGACGCAGGGGTCTACGAGCAGTACTTC.

V is TRBV18 and J is TRBJ1-2; D is undetermined. Germline V gene sequence: CDR1 KGHSH, CDR2 LQKENI. This CDR3 spans 12 amino acids. Trimming took 3 bases from V and 8 from J, leaving 10 bases between them. DNA of the CDR3: TGTGCCAGCTCACCGTCGGATAGCGGCTACACCTTC. Translated, it gives CASSPSDSGYTF. The complete variable domain, with remaining parts taken from reference TRBV18 and TRBJ1-2, reads NAGVMQNPRHLVRRRGQEARLRCSPMKGHSHVYWYRQLPEEGLKFMVYLQKENIIDESGMPKERFSAEFPKEGPSILRIQQVVRGDSAAYFCASSPSDSGYTFGSGTRLTVV.

The chain has TRBV13 and TRBJ1-3; 8 positions agree with TRBD1. The germline V gene has CDR1 PRHDT and CDR2 FYEKMQ (reference sequence). Unmatched junction bases numbered 7, after V lost 5 bases and J lost 4 bases. This CDR3 is 15 amino acids long. As DNA, the CDR3 is TGTGCCAGCAGCCCAACAGGGGGGTCGGGAAACACCATATATTTT. Translating it yields CASSPTGGSGNTIYF.

V is TRBV21-1 and J is TRBJ1-1. TRBV21-1 is listed as a pseudogene. The length of the CDR3 is 16 residues. The CDR3: CASSSRSGPMNTEAFF. As DNA, the CDR3 is TGTGCCAGCAGCTCAAGGAGCGGCCCCATGAACACTGAAGCTTTCTTT.

This clone was picked up one time. This chain joins TRBV15 and TRBJ2-1; tentative D call: TRBD2 (6 bases). There are 14 residues in the CDR3. V was pared by 9 bases and J by 1 base, with 13 bases between. CDR1 is LNHNV, CDR2 YYDKDF, per germline (reference sequence). The CDR3 DNA reads as TGTGCCACGGGGGGTGGGAGGTCCTACAATGAGCAGTTCTTC. Translating it yields CATGGGRSYNEQFF.

The chain carries TRBV27 and TRBJ2-3; the D gene is possibly TRBD1 (5 bases). Deletions cut 6 bases from V and 0 bases from J, with 13 bases between. Germline loops: CDR1 MNHEY, CDR2 SMNVEV (reference sequence). CDR3 length equals 15 residues. The CDR3 sequence is CASSLRATSTDTQYF. The CDR3 DNA sequence: TGTGCCAGCAGCCTCAGGGCCACTAGCACAGATACGCAGTATTTT.

The genes are TRBV27 and TRBJ1-4; D is unclear. The V end was cut by 5 bases, the J end by 1 base, with 11 bases between. Germline CDR1 MNHEY, CDR2 SMNVEV (reference sequence). The CDR3 length is 15 residues. The CDR3 sequence: CASSTRWGTNEKLFF. CDR3 sequence (DNA): TGTGCCAGCAGTACCCGTTGGGGAACTAATGAAAAACTGTTTTTT.

The chain couples TRBV10-3 to TRBJ1-4; 8 nucleotides line up with TRBD1. Germline lookup yields CDR1 ENHRY and CDR2 SYGVKD. The CDR3 contains 14 residues. V shed 5 bases, J shed 6 bases, and the junction held 5 bases outside the gene matches. CDR3 nucleotide sequence: TGTGCCATCAGTACAGGGGGTATGGATGAAAAACTGTTTTTT. Translated, it gives CAISTGGMDEKLFF.

This rearrangement joins TRBV7-6 to TRBJ2-7; the D gene is possibly TRBD2 (7 bases). Trimming took off 4 bases at V and 3 bases at J, with 10 bases between the two ends. The CDR3 sequence is 13 residues long. The V gene's germline CDR1 is SGHVS and CDR2 FNYEAQ. CDR3 region: CASSSAGHYEQYF. The CDR3 DNA reads as TGTGCCAGCAGCTCAGCGGGACACTACGAGCAGTACTTC.